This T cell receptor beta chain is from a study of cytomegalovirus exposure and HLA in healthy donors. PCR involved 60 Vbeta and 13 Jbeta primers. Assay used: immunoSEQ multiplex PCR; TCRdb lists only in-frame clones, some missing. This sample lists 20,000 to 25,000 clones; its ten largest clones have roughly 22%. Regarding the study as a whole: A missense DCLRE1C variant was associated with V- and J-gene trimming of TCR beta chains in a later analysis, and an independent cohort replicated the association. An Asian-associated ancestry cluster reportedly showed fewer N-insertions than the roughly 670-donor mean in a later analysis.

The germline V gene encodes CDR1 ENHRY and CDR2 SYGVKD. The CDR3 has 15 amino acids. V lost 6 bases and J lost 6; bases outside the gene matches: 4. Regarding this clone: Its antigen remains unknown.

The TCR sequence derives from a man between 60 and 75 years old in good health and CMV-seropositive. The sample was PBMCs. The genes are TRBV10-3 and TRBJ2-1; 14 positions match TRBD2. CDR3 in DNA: TGTGCCATCAGCGGGACTAGCGGGAGTTTCAATGAGCAGTTCTTC. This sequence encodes CAISGTSGSFNEQFF.